Shown below are 17 T cell receptor beta chains from a single sample sequenced in a study of T cell responses to AZD1222 COVID-19 vaccine. Libraries were prepared by immunoSEQ multiplex PCR; TCRdb keeps only in-frame clonotypes and omits some of them. The table for this sample gives about 140,000 clones. The sequencing sample was made of peripheral blood. The receptors shown here come from an adult in good health.

CDR3 amino acids: CASSWGSYNSPLHF. The CDR3 nucleotides are TGTGCCAGCAGCTGGGGGTCCTATAATTCACCCCTCCACTTT. The chain is built from TRBV28 and TRBJ1-6, with D perhaps matching TRBD1 (5 bases). Trimming removed 6 bases from V and 1 base from J, with 7 bases in between. This CDR3 comprises 14 residues. CDR1 is MDHEN and CDR2 is SYDVKM in the germline V gene.

The chain is built from TRBV9 and TRBJ2-2, with D perhaps matching TRBD2 (5 bases). In germline, CDR1 is SGDLS, CDR2 YYNGEE. Deletions cut 0 bases from V and 5 bases from J, with 8 bases between. CDR3 length: 14 residues. This chain's CDR3 is CASSVEVATGELFF. The CDR3 region has the DNA TGTGCCAGCAGCGTAGAAGTAGCGACCGGGGAGCTGTTTTTT.

The rearrangement joins TRBV28 to TRBJ2-1, with TRBD1 matching 11 bases. This CDR3 comprises 15 residues. V shed 7 bases, J shed 4 bases, and the junction held 6 bases outside the gene matches. Germline assignment: CDR1 MDHEN and CDR2 SYDVKM. The CDR3 nucleotides read TGTGCCAGCACTTCCGGGACAGGGGGGTACAATGAGCAGTTCTTC. This codes for CASTSGTGGYNEQFF. Using reference TRBV28 and TRBJ2-1 for the parts outside the CDR3, the full variable domain is DVKVTQSSRYLVKRTGEKVFLECVQDMDHENMFWYRQDPGLGLRLIYFSYDVKMKEKGDIPEGYSVSREKKERFSLILESASTNQTSMYLCASTSGTGGYNEQFFGPGTRLTVL.

The chain links TRBV6-2 or TRBV6-3 to TRBJ2-7; D may match TRBD1 or TRBD2 (5 bases each). This CDR3 spans 15 amino acids. Germline V gene lookup returns CDR1 MNHEY and CDR2 SVGEGT. The V end lost 6 bases, the J end lost 6 bases, and 21 bases lay between the germline ends. The CDR3: CASSLKRFSGSEQYF. The CDR3, as DNA: TGTGCCAGCAGCCTTAAACGATTTTCAGGGAGCGAGCAGTACTTC.

This CDR3 reads CASSPLSTGGHPGYTF. CDR3 DNA: TGTGCCAGCTCACCACTATCAACAGGGGGCCATCCTGGCTACACCTTC. The chain uses TRBV18 and TRBJ1-2, with 9 nucleotides matching TRBD1. V shed 1 base, J shed 7 bases, and the junction held 10 bases outside the gene matches. Germline loops: CDR1 KGHSH, CDR2 LQKENI. This CDR3 has 16 amino acids.

This rearrangement joins TRBV13 to TRBJ1-1; 7 nucleotides align to TRBD1. The CDR3 loop spans 14 amino acids. Germline CDR1 is PRHDT and CDR2 is FYEKMQ (reference sequence). Unmatched junction bases numbered 5, after V lost 7 bases and J lost 0 bases. CDR3 residues: CASTQGGVNTEAFF. In DNA form, the CDR3 reads TGTGCCAGCACCCAGGGGGGCGTGAACACTGAAGCTTTCTTT.

The rearrangement uses TRBV24-1 and TRBJ2-5, with TRBD1 matching over 8 bases. CDR1 is KGHDR, CDR2 SFDVKD, per germline. Trimming cost V 4 bases and J 5 bases; bases outside gene matches: 2. This CDR3 region has 13 residues. The CDR3 DNA reads as TGTGCCACCAGTGAACCAGGGGGCGAGACCCAGTACTTC. This translates into CATSEPGGETQYF.

This sequence joins TRBV5-1 and TRBJ2-5, with 9 bases identical to TRBD2. V gave up 4 bases and J gave up 2 bases; unmatched junction bases: 6. Germline V gene lookup returns CDR1 SGHRS and CDR2 YFSETQ. This CDR3 is 15 amino acids long. The CDR3 DNA follows: TGCGCCAGCAGCGGGGCTAGCGGGACTCAAGAGACCCAGTACTTC. Protein: CASSGASGTQETQYF.

The J gene is TRBJ2-3, the V gene TRBV7-2, with a possible D match to TRBD1 (5 bases). Germline CDR1 and CDR2: SGHTA and FQGNSA. The CDR3 is 15 residues long. V lost 4 bases and J lost 2, with 13 bases in between. As DNA, the CDR3 is TGTGCCAGCAGCTCAAGGGGAACAGACACAGATACGCAGTATTTT. Its protein is CASSSRGTDTDTQYF.

The V gene is TRBV5-1, the J gene TRBJ1-4; 9 bases are a match to TRBD1. There are 14 residues in the CDR3. Germline CDR1 and CDR2: SGHRS and YFSETQ. V shed 5 bases, J shed 7 bases, and the junction held 6 bases outside the gene matches. CDR3 DNA sequence: TGCGCCAGCAGGGAACAGGGGGCATCTGAAAAACTGTTTTTT. This sequence encodes CASREQGASEKLFF.

The CDR3 DNA reads TGTGCCAGCAGCCAAGACATGACTAGCGGGGGCCCCACCGGGGAGCTGTTTTTT. This gives the protein CASSQDMTSGGPTGELFF. The V call is TRBV4-2, the J call TRBJ2-2, with 12 positions matching TRBD2. This CDR3 spans 18 amino acids. From germline, CDR1 is LGHNA and CDR2 YNFKEQ. J gave up 4 bases and V 0 bases, and 6 bases lay outside the gene matches.

This chain connects TRBV19 to TRBJ2-1, with D perhaps being TRBD1 or TRBD2 (5 bases each). The CDR3 extends over 15 amino acids. Germline-derived CDR1 and CDR2 are LNHDA and SQIVND (reference sequence). V lost 6 bases and J lost 4, with 16 bases in between. CDR3: CASSPTGRLYNEQFF. In nucleotides, the CDR3 is TGTGCCAGTAGCCCAACGGGACGGTTGTACAATGAGCAGTTCTTC.

The chain joins TRBV7-8 to TRBJ1-5, with 7 positions matching TRBD1. Looked up from germline, CDR1 is SGHVS and CDR2 is FQNEAQ. V was pared by 4 bases and J by 6 bases, with 6 bases of the junction left unmatched. The CDR3 is 14 residues long. CDR3 amino acids: CASSSAGGGQPQHF. CDR3 bases: TGTGCCAGCAGCTCGGCAGGGGGGGGTCAGCCCCAGCATTTT.

The V and J genes are TRBV27 and TRBJ1-5, with D tentatively TRBD1 (6 bases). Trimming left V 6 bases short and J 0 bases short, with 12 bases between. The CDR3 spans 15 residues. In germline, CDR1 is MNHEY, CDR2 SMNVEV (reference sequence). The CDR3 DNA reads as TGTGCCAGCAGGGAAACAGGGATTAGCAATCAGCCCCAGCATTTT. Translating gives CASRETGISNQPQHF.

V and J are TRBV6-2 or TRBV6-3 and TRBJ2-7; D is uncertain. Germline V gene sequence: CDR1 MNHEY, CDR2 SVGEGT. The V gene lost 6 bases and the J gene lost 4 bases, with 19 bases spanning the gap. The CDR3 is 15 residues long. The CDR3 here is CASSPPRGSPYEQYF. Here the CDR3 DNA reads TGTGCCAGCAGCCCCCCCCGTGGGTCACCTTACGAGCAGTACTTC.

The rearrangement joins TRBV11-2 to TRBJ1-4; no clear D. The CDR3 extends over 14 amino acids. The germline V gene has CDR1 SGHAT and CDR2 FQNNGV. V lost 8 bases to trimming and J lost 14 bases, with 24 bases between them. CDR3 nucleotide sequence: TGTGCCAGCGAAAGGGATCTAATGAGTGGTTGTCTGTTTTTT. Translation: CASERDLMSGCLFF.

The chain is built from TRBV5-1 and TRBJ2-3; D tentatively reads TRBD1 or TRBD2 (5 bases each). Germline CDR1 and CDR2: SGHRS and YFSETQ. The CDR3 contains 15 residues. Trimming stripped 4 bases from V and 4 bases from J, with 16 bases between. CDR3 sequence (DNA): TGCGCCAGCAGCACATCCCCGGGACGTTCAGATACGCAGTATTTT. Encoded protein: CASSTSPGRSDTQYF.